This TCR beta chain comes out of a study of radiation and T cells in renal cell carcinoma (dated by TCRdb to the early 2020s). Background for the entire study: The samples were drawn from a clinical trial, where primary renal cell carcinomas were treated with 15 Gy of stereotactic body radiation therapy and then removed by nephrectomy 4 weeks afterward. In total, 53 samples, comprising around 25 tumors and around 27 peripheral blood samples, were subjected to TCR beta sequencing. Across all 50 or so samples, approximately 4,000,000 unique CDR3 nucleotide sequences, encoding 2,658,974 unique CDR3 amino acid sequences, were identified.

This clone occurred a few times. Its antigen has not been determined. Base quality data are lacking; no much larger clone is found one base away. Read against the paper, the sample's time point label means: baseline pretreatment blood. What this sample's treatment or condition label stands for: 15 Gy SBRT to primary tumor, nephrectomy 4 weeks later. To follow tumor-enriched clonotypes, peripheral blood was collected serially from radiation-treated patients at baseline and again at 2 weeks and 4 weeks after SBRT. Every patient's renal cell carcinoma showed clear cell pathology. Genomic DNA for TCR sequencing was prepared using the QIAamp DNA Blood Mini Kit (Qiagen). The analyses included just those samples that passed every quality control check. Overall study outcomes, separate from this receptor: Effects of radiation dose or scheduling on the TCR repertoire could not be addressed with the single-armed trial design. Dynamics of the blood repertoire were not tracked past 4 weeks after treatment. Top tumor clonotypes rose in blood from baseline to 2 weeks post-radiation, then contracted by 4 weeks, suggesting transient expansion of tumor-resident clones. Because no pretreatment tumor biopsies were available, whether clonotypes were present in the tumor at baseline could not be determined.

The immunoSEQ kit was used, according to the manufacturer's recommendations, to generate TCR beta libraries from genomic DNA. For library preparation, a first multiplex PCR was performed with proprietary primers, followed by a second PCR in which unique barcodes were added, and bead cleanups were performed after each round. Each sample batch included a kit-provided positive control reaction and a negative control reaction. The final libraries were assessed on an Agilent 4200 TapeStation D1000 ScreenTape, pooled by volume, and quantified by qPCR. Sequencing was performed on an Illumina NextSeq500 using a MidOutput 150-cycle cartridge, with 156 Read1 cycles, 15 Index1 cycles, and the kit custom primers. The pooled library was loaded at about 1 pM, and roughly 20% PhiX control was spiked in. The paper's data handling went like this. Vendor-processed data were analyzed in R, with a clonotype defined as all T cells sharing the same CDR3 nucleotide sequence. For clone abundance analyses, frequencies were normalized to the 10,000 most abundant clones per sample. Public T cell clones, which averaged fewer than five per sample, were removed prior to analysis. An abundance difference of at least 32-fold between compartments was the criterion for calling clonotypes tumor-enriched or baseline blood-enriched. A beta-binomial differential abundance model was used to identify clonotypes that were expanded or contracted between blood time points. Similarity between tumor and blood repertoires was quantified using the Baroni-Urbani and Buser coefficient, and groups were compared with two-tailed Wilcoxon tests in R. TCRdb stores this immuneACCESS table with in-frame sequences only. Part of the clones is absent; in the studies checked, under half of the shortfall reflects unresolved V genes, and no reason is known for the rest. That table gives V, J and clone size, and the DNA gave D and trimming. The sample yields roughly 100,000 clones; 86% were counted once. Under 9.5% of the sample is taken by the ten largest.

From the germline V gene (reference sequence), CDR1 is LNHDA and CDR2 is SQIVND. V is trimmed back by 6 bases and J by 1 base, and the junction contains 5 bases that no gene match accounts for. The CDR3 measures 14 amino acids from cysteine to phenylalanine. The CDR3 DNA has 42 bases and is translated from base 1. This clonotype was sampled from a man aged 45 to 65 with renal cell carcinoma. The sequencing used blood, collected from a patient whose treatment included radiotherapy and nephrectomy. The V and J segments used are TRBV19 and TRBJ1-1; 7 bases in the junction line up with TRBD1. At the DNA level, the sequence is TGTGCCAGTAGAACGGACAGGACGAACACTGAAGCTTTCTTT. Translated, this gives CASRTDRTNTEAFF.